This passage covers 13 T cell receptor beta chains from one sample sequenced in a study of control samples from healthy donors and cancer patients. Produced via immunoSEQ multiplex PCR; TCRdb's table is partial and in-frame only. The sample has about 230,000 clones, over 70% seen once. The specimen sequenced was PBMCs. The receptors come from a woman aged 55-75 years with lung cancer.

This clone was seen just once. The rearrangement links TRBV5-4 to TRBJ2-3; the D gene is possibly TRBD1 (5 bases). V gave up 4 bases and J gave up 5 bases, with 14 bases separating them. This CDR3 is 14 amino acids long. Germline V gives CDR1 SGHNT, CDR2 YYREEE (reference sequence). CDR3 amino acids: CASSRRGGEDTQYF. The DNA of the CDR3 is TGTGCCAGCAGCCGAAGGGGCGGTGAAGATACGCAGTATTTT.

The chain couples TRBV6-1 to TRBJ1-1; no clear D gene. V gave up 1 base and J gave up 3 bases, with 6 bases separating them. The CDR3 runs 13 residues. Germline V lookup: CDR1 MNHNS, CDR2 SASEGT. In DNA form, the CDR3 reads TGTGCCAGCAGTGAAGTGGCAGACACTGAAGCTTTCTTT. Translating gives CASSEVADTEAFF.

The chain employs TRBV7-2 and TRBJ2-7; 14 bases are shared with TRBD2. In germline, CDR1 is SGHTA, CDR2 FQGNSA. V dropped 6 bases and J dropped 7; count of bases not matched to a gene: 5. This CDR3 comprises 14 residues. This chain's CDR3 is CASRRGLAGVEQYF. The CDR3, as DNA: TGTGCCAGCAGGAGGGGACTAGCGGGAGTGGAGCAGTACTTC.

Here the CDR3 reads CASSFGAINEQFF. As DNA, the CDR3 is TGTGCCAGCAGCTTTGGGGCCATCAATGAGCAGTTCTTC. This rearrangement joins TRBV5-6 to TRBJ2-1; a possible D gene is TRBD1 (5 bases). This CDR3 region has 13 residues. Trimming left V 2 bases short and J 6 bases short, with 9 bases between. Germline values: CDR1 SGHDT, CDR2 YYEEEE.

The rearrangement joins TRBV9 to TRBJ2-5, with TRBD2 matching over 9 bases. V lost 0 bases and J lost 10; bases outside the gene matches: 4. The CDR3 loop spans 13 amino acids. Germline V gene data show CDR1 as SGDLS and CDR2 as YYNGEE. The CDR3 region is CASSVDLAGFQYF. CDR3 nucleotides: TGTGCCAGCAGCGTAGACCTAGCGGGATTCCAGTACTTC.

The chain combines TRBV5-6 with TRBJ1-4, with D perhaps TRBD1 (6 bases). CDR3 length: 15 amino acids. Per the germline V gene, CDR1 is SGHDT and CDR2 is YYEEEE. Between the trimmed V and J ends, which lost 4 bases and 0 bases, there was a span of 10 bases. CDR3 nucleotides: TGTGCCAGCAGCGGATGGACAGCAACTAATGAAAAACTGTTTTTT. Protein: CASSGWTATNEKLFF.

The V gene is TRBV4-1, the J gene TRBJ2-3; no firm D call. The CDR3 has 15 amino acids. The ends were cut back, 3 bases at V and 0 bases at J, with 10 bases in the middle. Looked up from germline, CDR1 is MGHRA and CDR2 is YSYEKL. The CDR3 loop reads CASSQNTASTDTQYF. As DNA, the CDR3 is TGCGCCAGCAGCCAGAATACAGCGAGCACAGATACGCAGTATTTT.

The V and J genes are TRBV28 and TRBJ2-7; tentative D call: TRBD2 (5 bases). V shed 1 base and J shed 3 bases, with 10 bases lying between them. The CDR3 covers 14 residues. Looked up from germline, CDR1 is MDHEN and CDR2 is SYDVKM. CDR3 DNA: TGTGCCAGCAGTTTATCTCTAGCAGACTACGAGCAGTACTTC. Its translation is CASSLSLADYEQYF.

As DNA, the CDR3 is TGTGCCAGCAGCCTAACATCGAACACTGAAGCTTTCTTT. Translated, it gives CASSLTSNTEAFF. J is TRBJ1-1 and V is TRBV3-1 (or the pseudogene TRBV3-2); the D is unclear. Germline CDR1 and CDR2: LGHDT and YNNKEL (reference sequence). V was trimmed by 4 bases and J by 1 base, leaving 7 bases between them. The CDR3 contains 13 residues.

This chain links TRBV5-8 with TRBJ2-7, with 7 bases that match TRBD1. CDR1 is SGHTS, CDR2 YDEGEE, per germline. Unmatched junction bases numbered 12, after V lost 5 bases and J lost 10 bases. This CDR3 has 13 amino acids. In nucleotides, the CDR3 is TGTGCCAGCAGAGACAGGGCTAACTCGTTTCAGTACTTC. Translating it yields CASRDRANSFQYF.

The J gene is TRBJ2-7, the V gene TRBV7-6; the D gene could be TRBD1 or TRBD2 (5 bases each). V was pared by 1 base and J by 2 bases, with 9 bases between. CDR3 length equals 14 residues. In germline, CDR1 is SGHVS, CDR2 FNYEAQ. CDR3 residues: CASSLGPGPYEQYF. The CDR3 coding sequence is TGTGCCAGCAGCTTAGGGCCGGGACCCTACGAGCAGTACTTC.

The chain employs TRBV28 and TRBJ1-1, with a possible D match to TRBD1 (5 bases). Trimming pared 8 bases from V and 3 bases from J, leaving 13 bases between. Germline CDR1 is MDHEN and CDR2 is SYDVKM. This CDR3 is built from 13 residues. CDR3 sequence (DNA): TGTGCCAGCGCCCTGGGGGGGTACACTGAAGCTTTCTTT. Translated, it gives CASALGGYTEAFF.

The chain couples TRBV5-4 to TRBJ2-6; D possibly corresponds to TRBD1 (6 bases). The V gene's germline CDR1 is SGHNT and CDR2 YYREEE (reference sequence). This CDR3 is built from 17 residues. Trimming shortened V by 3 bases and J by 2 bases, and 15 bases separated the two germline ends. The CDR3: CASSYSQGPTGANVLTF. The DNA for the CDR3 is TGTGCCAGCAGCTATAGTCAGGGGCCTACTGGGGCCAACGTCCTGACTTTC.